This passage covers 27 T cell receptor beta chains from one sample sequenced in a study of T cells in Graves' hyperthyroidism and ophthalmopathy. Amplified TCR beta CDR3 regions came from RNA transcripts. A first-round RT-PCR of the TCR CDR3 used the HTBI primer set. MiXCR, applied by TCRdb to the multiplex PCR reads, yields one record per CDR3 protein. This table has under 350,000 distinct CDR3 sequences, around a fifth appearing once. Sequencing was carried out using blood. These receptors were obtained from a woman in her 50s with Graves' hyperthyroidism.

The rearrangement links TRBV18 to TRBJ2-7; 9 bases match TRBD1. Germline lookup yields CDR1 KGHSH and CDR2 LQKENI. The CDR3 has 16 residues. Trimming at V came to 3 bases and at J to 3 bases, leaving 9 bases not matched to a gene. This CDR3 is CASSPILDRGHYEQYF. In DNA, the CDR3 is TGTGCCAGCTCACCGATATTGGACAGGGGACACTACGAGCAGTACTTC.

This clonotype appeared many times. The chain uses TRBV7-3 and TRBJ2-3; no clear D. The CDR3 covers 14 residues. The V gene lost 3 bases and the J gene lost 4 bases, with 11 bases spanning the gap. Germline CDR1 reads SGHTA; CDR2 reads FQGTGA. The CDR3 DNA sequence: TGTGCCAGCAGCTTCTCTTCTGGGGCAGATACGCAGTATTTT. Protein: CASSFSSGADTQYF.

This clonotype has only a few counts. The rearrangement joins TRBV7-8 to TRBJ2-5; 9 bases agree with TRBD2. The CDR3 length is 16 residues. CDR1 is SGHVS, CDR2 FQNEAQ, per germline. J lost 8 bases, V lost 0 bases, and 10 bases had no gene match. CDR3 amino acids: CASSLAGGLARDTQYF. DNA of the CDR3: TGTGCCAGCAGCTTAGCAGGGGGACTAGCCCGAGATACCCAGTACTTC.

This clonotype was seen many times. V is TRBV20-1 and J is TRBJ2-3; 9 nucleotides agree with TRBD2. This CDR3 region has 14 residues. From germline, CDR1 is DFQATT and CDR2 SNEGSKA (reference sequence). Unmatched junction bases numbered 6, after V lost 2 bases and J lost 6 bases. The chain's CDR3 is CSARSSGKRDTQYF. The CDR3, as DNA: TGCAGTGCTAGATCTAGCGGGAAGAGGGATACGCAGTATTTT.

This chain connects TRBV19 to TRBJ2-2; maybe TRBD1 (5 bases). The germline V and J ends were trimmed by 5 bases and 6 bases, with 10 bases remaining between them. The germline CDR1 and CDR2 sequences are LNHDA and SQIVND (reference sequence). The CDR3 sequence is 13 residues long. CDR3 in amino acids: CASSQGAAGELFF. CDR3 in DNA: TGTGCCAGTAGTCAGGGTGCTGCCGGGGAGCTGTTTTTT.

This clonotype has just a few counts. The rearrangement uses TRBV20-1 and TRBJ1-2; D is undetermined. From germline, CDR1 is DFQATT and CDR2 SNEGSKA (reference sequence). CDR3 size: 15 residues. Trimming left V 6 bases short and J 2 bases short, with 19 bases between. CDR3 nucleotides: TGCAGTGCCAGTTCAAGGAGGTCCGCCAACTATGGCTACACCTTC. This codes for CSASSRRSANYGYTF.

This clonotype was seen at least ten times. The chain employs TRBV5-5 and TRBJ2-1; D is unresolved. The CDR3 has 13 amino acids. The germline V and J ends were trimmed by 2 bases and 6 bases, with 9 bases remaining between them. CDR1 is SGHKS and CDR2 is YYEKEE in the germline V gene (reference sequence). CDR3 nucleotides: TGTGCCAGCAGCTTCAGGAGTGGCAATGAGCAGTTCTTC. Protein sequence: CASSFRSGNEQFF.

The rearrangement links TRBV5-6 to TRBJ2-3; 7 nucleotides line up with TRBD2. V dropped 4 bases and J dropped 2; count of bases not matched to a gene: 13. CDR1 is SGHDT, CDR2 YYEEEE, per germline. The length of the CDR3 is 17 residues. CDR3 coding DNA: TGTGCCAGCAGCCCCCTTGGAGCGGGGACCGCCACAGATACGCAGTATTTT. Its protein is CASSPLGAGTATDTQYF.

This clonotype has ten or more counts. This chain connects TRBV5-1 to TRBJ2-3; D gene ambiguous. Germline assignment: CDR1 SGHRS and CDR2 YFSETQ. The V end lost 4 bases, the J end lost 0 bases, and 15 bases lay between the germline ends. The CDR3 contains 16 residues. CDR3 region: CASSSTPTSSTDTQYF. The CDR3 nucleotides read TGCGCCAGCAGCAGCACTCCCACGTCTAGCACAGATACGCAGTATTTT.

The sample holds a few counts of this clonotype. The chain links TRBV20-1 to TRBJ1-5; D is unclear. The ends were cut back, 0 bases at V and 0 bases at J, with 6 bases in the middle. The CDR3 consists of 14 residues. Looked up from germline, CDR1 is DFQATT and CDR2 is SNEGSKA (reference sequence). CDR3 DNA: TGCAGTGCTAGAGAAGGGTTTAGCAATCAGCCCCAGCATTTT. It codes for CSAREGFSNQPQHF.

V gene TRBV6-1 combines with J gene TRBJ1-6; D ambiguous. The CDR3 extends over 15 amino acids. Germline values: CDR1 MNHNS, CDR2 SASEGT. Trimming removed 6 bases from V and 5 bases from J, with 14 bases in between. The CDR3 region is CASSHPVHHNSPLHF. CDR3 sequence (DNA): TGTGCCAGCAGCCACCCGGTCCACCATAATTCACCCCTCCACTTT.

The chain is built from TRBV7-2 and TRBJ2-1, with 8 positions matching TRBD1. Germline loops: CDR1 SGHTA, CDR2 FQGNSA. V shed 7 bases and J 7 bases; nucleotides not matched to a gene: 9. The CDR3 is made up of 14 amino acids. The CDR3 nucleotides are TGTGCCAGCAAAAGACAGGGGATTAGGAATGAGCAGTTCTTC. It encodes CASKRQGIRNEQFF.

This clonotype appeared many times. This chain joins TRBV3-1 and TRBJ1-1; D is unresolved. The CDR3 spans 15 residues. Trimming took off 3 bases at V and 2 bases at J, with 13 bases between the two ends. The germline V gene encodes CDR1 LGHDT and CDR2 YNNKEL (reference sequence). This CDR3 is CASSQKSGINTEAFF. CDR3 in DNA: TGTGCCAGCAGCCAGAAATCCGGGATAAACACTGAAGCTTTCTTT.

This clonotype was detected only a few times. The J gene is TRBJ2-6, the V gene TRBV6-1, with TRBD1 identical over 7 bases. CDR1 MNHNS and CDR2 SASEGT come from the germline V gene. The CDR3 spans 17 residues. V gave up 7 bases and J gave up 6 bases; unmatched junction bases: 15. The CDR3, as DNA: TGTGCCAGCACACCCGGGACAGCGTCGCATGTGGCCAACGTCCTGACTTTC. The encoded protein is CASTPGTASHVANVLTF.

This clonotype was counted a single time. This sequence joins TRBV7-2 and TRBJ2-7; D gene unclear. Trimming stripped 5 bases from V and 3 bases from J, with 14 bases between. The CDR3 is made up of 14 amino acids. Germline lookup yields CDR1 SGHTA and CDR2 FQGNSA. CDR3 sequence (DNA): TGTGCCAGCAGCCCTACGCGGAATCACTACGAGCAGTACTTC. This codes for CASSPTRNHYEQYF. The full variable domain, rest sourced from reference TRBV7-2 and TRBJ2-7, is GAGVSQSPSNKVTEKGKDVELRCDPISGHTALYWYRQSLGQGLEFLIYFQGNSAPDKSGLPSDRFSAERTGGSVSTLTIQRTQQEDSAVYLCASSPTRNHYEQYFGPGTRLTVT.

Many counts were recorded for this clonotype. The genes are TRBV20-1 and TRBJ2-6; D is possibly TRBD1 (5 bases). V was cut by 4 bases and J by 4 bases, with 11 bases left in between. CDR3 size: 14 residues. CDR1 DFQATT and CDR2 SNEGSKA come from the germline V gene (reference sequence). Here the CDR3 reads CSATQGSGANVLTF. CDR3 nucleotides: TGCAGTGCTACCCAGGGTTCCGGGGCCAACGTCCTGACTTTC.

CDR3 bases: TGTGCCATCAGCCGGGACAGGGGACCCGACAATCAGCCCCAGCATTTT. It is translated as CAISRDRGPDNQPQHF. This chain connects TRBV10-3 to TRBJ1-5, with 10 bases that match TRBD1. This CDR3 region has 16 residues. V was clipped by 6 bases and J by 3 bases; unmatched bases: 8. Germline assignment: CDR1 ENHRY and CDR2 SYGVKD.

This clonotype showed up many times. This sequence joins TRBV5-4 and TRBJ1-1; D not resolved. Trimming took 2 bases from V and 2 from J, leaving 7 bases between them. CDR3 size: 13 residues. CDR1 is SGHNT and CDR2 is YYREEE in the germline V gene (reference sequence). Written as DNA, the CDR3 is TGTGCCAGCAGCTTATGGGGTAACACTGAAGCTTTCTTT. Translated, it gives CASSLWGNTEAFF.

This clonotype showed up many times. The chain has TRBV2 and TRBJ1-5; the match to TRBD1 covers 7 bases. From germline, CDR1 is SNHLY and CDR2 FYNNEI. The CDR3 extends over 14 amino acids. V shed 3 bases, J shed 3 bases, and the junction held 2 bases outside the gene matches. The CDR3 DNA is TGTGCCAGCAGTGAGGGGACAGTCAATCAGCCCCAGCATTTT. This codes for CASSEGTVNQPQHF.

Only a few counts were recorded for this clonotype. The V call is TRBV29-1, the J call TRBJ1-2; 7 bases match TRBD1. The trim removed 6 bases at V and 1 base at J, leaving 8 bases unmatched. This CDR3 is 14 amino acids long. Looked up from germline, CDR1 is SQVTM and CDR2 is ANQGSEA. As DNA, the CDR3 is TGCAGCGTCCTTCAGGGGGTCCATAACTATGGCTACACCTTC. It codes for CSVLQGVHNYGYTF.

This clonotype has at least ten counts. The V and J genes are TRBV6-1 and TRBJ2-1, with a tentative D call TRBD2 (7 bases). Germline values: CDR1 MNHNS, CDR2 SASEGT. CDR3 length equals 15 residues. Trimming stripped 6 bases from V and 9 bases from J, with 21 bases between. The chain's CDR3 is CASRGGGVSWGEQFF. Written as DNA, the CDR3 is TGTGCCAGCAGAGGGGGGGGAGTCTCCTGGGGTGAGCAGTTCTTC.

The V gene is TRBV5-1, the J gene TRBJ2-5; the D call may be TRBD1 or TRBD2 (6 bases each). The CDR3 extends over 13 amino acids. Germline CDR1 is SGHRS and CDR2 is YFSETQ. Trimming removed 4 bases at V and 5 bases at J, with 12 bases between. CDR3 DNA: TGCGCCAGCAGCACCGGGGGCTGGGAGACCCAGTACTTC. Translation gives CASSTGGWETQYF.

This clonotype was counted at least ten times. CDR3 nucleotides: TGTGCCTGGGGGTCATCCTACAATGAGCAGTTCTTC. Translating it yields CAWGSSYNEQFF. The chain combines TRBV30 with TRBJ2-1; no definite D call. The CDR3 has 12 residues. V was clipped by 5 bases and J by 1 base, with 6 bases between them. CDR1 is GTSNPN and CDR2 is SVGIG in the germline V gene (reference sequence).

This clonotype was detected a few times. This sequence joins TRBV5-1 and TRBJ2-5, with 8 bases identical to TRBD1. V was clipped by 4 bases and J by 5 bases; unmatched bases: 13. Per germline, CDR1 SGHRS and CDR2 YFSETQ. The CDR3 sequence is 16 residues long. CDR3 amino acids: CASSLGVAGGDETQYF. The DNA for the CDR3 is TGCGCCAGCAGCCTGGGGGTGGCAGGGGGCGACGAGACCCAGTACTTC. Full variable domain (remainder filled in from reference TRBV5-1 and TRBJ2-5): KAGVTQTPRYLIKTRGQQVTLSCSPISGHRSVSWYQQTPGQGLQFLFEYFSETQRNKGNFPGRFSGRQFSNSRSEMNVSTLELGDSALYLCASSLGVAGGDETQYFGPGTRLLVL.

The sample holds a few counts of this clonotype. The genes are TRBV7-6 and TRBJ2-3, with 13 bases that match TRBD2. V shed 5 bases and J 4 bases; nucleotides not matched to a gene: 6. This CDR3 has 16 residues. The germline CDR1 and CDR2 sequences are SGHVS and FNYEAQ. The CDR3 here is CASSPRTSGSSDTQYF. The CDR3 DNA sequence: TGTGCCAGCAGCCCCCGGACTAGCGGGAGCTCAGATACGCAGTATTTT.

This clonotype was recorded at least ten times. The genes are TRBV20-1 and TRBJ1-4, with D unclear. Germline values: CDR1 DFQATT, CDR2 SNEGSKA (reference sequence). Trimming took 0 bases from V and 0 from J, leaving 11 bases between them. The CDR3 is made up of 16 amino acids. The CDR3 DNA reads as TGCAGTGCTAGAGAGGGCTACAGAGCAACTAATGAAAAACTGTTTTTT. As protein: CSAREGYRATNEKLFF.

In its sample, this clonotype was seen many times. CDR3 region: CASSRAGIQETQYF. The CDR3 coding sequence is TGTGCCAGCAGCCGAGCGGGAATCCAAGAGACCCAGTACTTC. The J gene is TRBJ2-5, the V gene TRBV3-1, with 7 bases that match TRBD2. V trimming: 4 bases; J trimming: 1 base; junction bases outside the gene matches: 3. CDR1 and CDR2 from the germline V gene are LGHDT and YNNKEL (reference sequence). The CDR3 loop spans 14 amino acids.